The next 21 T cell receptor beta chains were all read from a single sample in a study of shared clonotypes between healthy human individuals. CD45RO-negative CD8 cells positively selected for CCR7 made up the naive population, which excluded terminally differentiated effector memory CD45RA+ cells. Here immunoSEQ multiplex PCR was the method, and the copy in TCRdb shows in-frame clones only, minus some. The sample includes about 2.1 million clones, approximately 94% seen only once; the top ten take 1.5% to 2%. Material: naive CD8+ T cells from PBMCs. All receptors come from a man between 18 and 29 years old in good health. Some clones in this sample may be carry-over from other donors' samples.

The count of this clone is one. This chain links TRBV6-6 with TRBJ2-7; a weak D match, TRBD1 (5 bases). The ends were cut back, 4 bases at V and 6 bases at J, with 7 bases in the middle. Per the germline V gene, CDR1 is MNHNY and CDR2 is SVGAGI (reference sequence). CDR3 length equals 11 residues. The CDR3 protein is CASSWGSEQYF. The CDR3 DNA reads TGTGCCAGCAGTTGGGGCAGCGAGCAGTACTTC.

The gene calls are TRBV4-3 and TRBJ2-1; 10 positions match TRBD2. Germline values: CDR1 LGHNA, CDR2 YSLEER. V lost 0 bases to trimming and J lost 2 bases; unmatched junction nucleotides: 4. The CDR3 has 17 amino acids. The CDR3 spells CASSQDWGLAPYNEQFF. CDR3 coding DNA: TGCGCCAGCAGCCAAGATTGGGGACTAGCGCCCTACAATGAGCAGTTCTTC.

Notes on this clone: In the same sample, other DNA sequences code for this CDR3. This chain joins TRBV28 and TRBJ2-1; 10 bases align to TRBD2. The CDR3 has 15 residues. Per the germline V gene, CDR1 is MDHEN and CDR2 is SYDVKM. J was trimmed by 7 bases and V by 2 bases; bases with no gene match: 5. As DNA, the CDR3 is TGTGCCAGCAGTTTACTAGCGGGAGCGTCTAATGAGCAGTTCTTC. Its protein product is CASSLLAGASNEQFF.

V and J are TRBV10-3 and TRBJ1-2; 7 bases map to TRBD1. There are 16 residues in the CDR3. In germline, CDR1 is ENHRY, CDR2 SYGVKD. The V and J ends lost 2 bases and 8 bases, in that order; junction bases with no gene match: 14. The CDR3 coding sequence is TGTGCCATCAGTGAGACCCCTTTAGGGGGCGCAAAAGGCTACACCTTC. As protein: CAISETPLGGAKGYTF.

The chain is built from TRBV2 and TRBJ1-2; 7 bases are a match to TRBD1. This CDR3 has 13 residues. CDR1 is SNHLY, CDR2 FYNNEI, per germline. After removal of 6 bases from V and 3 bases from J, the junction contained 4 bases not matched to a gene. The CDR3 reads CASRGQAHYGYTF. The CDR3 DNA reads TGTGCCAGCAGAGGACAGGCTCACTATGGCTACACCTTC.

This rearrangement joins TRBV13 to TRBJ2-7, with no clear D. The CDR3 is 12 residues long. V was clipped by 3 bases and J by 3 bases, with 6 bases between them. Germline V gene data show CDR1 as PRHDT and CDR2 as FYEKMQ (reference sequence). The CDR3 nucleotides read TGTGCCAGCAGCTTTGACATCTACGAGCAGTACTTC. As protein: CASSFDIYEQYF. Supplemented by reference TRBV13 and TRBJ2-7, the full variable domain reads AAGVIQSPRHLIKEKRETATLKCYPIPRHDTVYWYQQGPGQDPQFLISFYEKMQSDKGSIPDRFSAQQFSDYHSELNMSSLELGDSALYFCASSFDIYEQYFGPGTRLTVT.

The V and J genes are TRBV7-2 and TRBJ2-7; TRBD2 agrees at 8 bases. Trimming removed 4 bases from V and 7 bases from J; junction bases left unmatched: 9. The CDR3 is 14 residues long. Per the germline V gene, CDR1 is SGHTA and CDR2 is FQGNSA. CDR3 amino acids: CASSSIAGRGEQYF. In DNA form, the CDR3 reads TGTGCCAGCAGCTCTATAGCGGGGCGGGGGGAGCAGTACTTC.

The chain uses TRBV11-2 and TRBJ2-3, with D possibly TRBD2 on 5 matching bases. V shed 11 bases and J shed 4 bases, with 16 bases lying between them. The CDR3 runs 13 residues. Germline-derived CDR1 and CDR2 are SGHAT and FQNNGV. Written as DNA, the CDR3 is TGTGCCGTAGATGGGCTAGCCGCAGATACGCAGTATTTT. This codes for CAVDGLAADTQYF. Complete variable domain (other parts from reference TRBV11-2 and TRBJ2-3): EAGVAQSPRYKIIEKRQSVAFWCNPISGHATLYWYQQILGQGPKLLIQFQNNGVVDDSQLPKDRFSAERLKGVDSTLKIQPAKLEDSAVYLCAVDGLAADTQYFGPGTRLTVL.

This sequence joins TRBV28 and TRBJ2-7; D gene ambiguous. V lost 6 bases to trimming and J lost 2 bases, with 17 bases between them. The germline CDR1 and CDR2 sequences are MDHEN and SYDVKM. This CDR3 region has 15 residues. The CDR3 protein is CASSPTRVLPYEQYF. The DNA of the CDR3 is TGTGCCAGCAGCCCGACAAGGGTCCTCCCCTACGAGCAGTACTTC.

The chain carries TRBV5-5 and TRBJ1-4, with 9 bases fitting TRBD1. Germline V gene data show CDR1 as SGHKS and CDR2 as YYEKEE (reference sequence). The CDR3 spans 15 residues. J lost 8 bases, V lost 7 bases, and 12 bases had no gene match. The CDR3 DNA sequence: TGTGCCAGCCCAACCCCCGGGACAGGGAAGGAAAAACTGTTTTTT. As protein: CASPTPGTGKEKLFF.

The genes are TRBV6-5 and TRBJ2-7, with 7 nucleotides matching TRBD2. The CDR3 consists of 15 residues. V lost 6 bases to trimming and J lost 0 bases; unmatched junction nucleotides: 8. CDR1 MNHEY and CDR2 SVGAGI come from the germline V gene. The CDR3 DNA reads TGTGCCAGCAGCTACCTCCCTAGCGGCTCCTACGAGCAGTACTTC. It codes for CASSYLPSGSYEQYF.

On this clone itself: One junction end disagrees with the germline gene, perhaps due to a read error. V is TRBV14 and J is TRBJ2-3; TRBD1 might be the D (5 bases). The length of the CDR3 is 16 residues. The germline gives CDR1 SGHDN, CDR2 FVKESK. The CDR3, as DNA: TGTGCCAGCAGCGAAGACCAGGGCAAAAAGTTCTTTACGCAGTATTTT. Encoded protein: CASSEDQGKKFFTQYF.

This clone was recorded only once. The V and J genes are TRBV6-5 and TRBJ2-7; the D is unclear. The CDR3 contains 9 residues. Germline V CDR1 and CDR2: MNHEY, SVGAGI. Trimming took off 11 bases at V and 6 bases at J, with 8 bases between the two ends. The CDR3 spells CAGEPEQYF. In DNA, the CDR3 is TGTGCCGGTGAGCCCGAGCAGTACTTC.

The V call is TRBV9, the J call TRBJ2-1; 8 nucleotides match TRBD2. CDR1 and CDR2 from the germline V gene are SGDLS and YYNGEE. CDR3 size: 15 residues. Trimming at V came to 2 bases and at J to 7 bases, leaving 8 bases not matched to a gene. As DNA, the CDR3 is TGTGCCAGCAGCGTTCAGCGGGAGCGAGGAAATGAGCAGTTCTTC. Protein sequence: CASSVQRERGNEQFF.

The chain joins TRBV14 to TRBJ2-5; 8 nucleotides line up with TRBD1. Germline V gene data show CDR1 as SGHDN and CDR2 as FVKESK. Trimming cost V 0 bases and J 7 bases; bases outside gene matches: 4. The CDR3 is 14 amino acids. In DNA, the CDR3 is TGTGCCAGCAGCCAAGAGGACAGGGCCTGGACCCAGTACTTC. This encodes CASSQEDRAWTQYF.

The chain carries TRBV5-8 and TRBJ2-7, with D unclear. Per germline, CDR1 SGHTS and CDR2 YDEGEE. Trimming cost V 5 bases and J 1 base, with 10 bases left between them. This CDR3 is built from 13 residues. CDR3 residues: CASRRSGSYEQYF. As DNA, the CDR3 is TGTGCCAGCAGGCGGTCCGGGTCCTACGAGCAGTACTTC.

The chain links TRBV11-2 to TRBJ1-1; D is uncertain. The CDR3 sequence is 12 residues long. Trimming left V 5 bases short and J 7 bases short, with 11 bases between. The germline V gene encodes CDR1 SGHAT and CDR2 FQNNGV. This chain's CDR3 is CASSARPIEAFF. The CDR3, as DNA: TGTGCCAGCAGCGCTCGCCCGATTGAAGCTTTCTTT.

To note about this clone: One end of the junction varies from germline; a read error may be responsible. Here the CDR3 reads CASRLNLGVDGELFF. The CDR3 DNA is TGTGCCAGCAGATTAAATCTCGGGGTGGACGGGGAGCTGTTTTTT. The chain recombines TRBV7-3 with TRBJ2-2, with TRBD2 as a possible D gene (5 bases). CDR3 length: 15 residues. Germline V gene data show CDR1 as SGHTA and CDR2 as FQGTGA.

V and J are TRBV5-1 and TRBJ2-1; D is ambiguous. This CDR3 is built from 14 residues. The V end lost 1 base, the J end lost 5 bases, and 10 bases lay between the germline ends. Germline V CDR1 and CDR2: SGHRS, YFSETQ. The CDR3 bases are TGCGCCAGCAGCTTGTTTTCAGTTAACAATGAGCAGTTCTTC. Translated: CASSLFSVNNEQFF.

Notes on this clone: Other DNA sequences of this sample code for an identical CDR3. The genes are TRBV30 and TRBJ1-2; D might be TRBD1 (6 bases). CDR1 and CDR2 from the germline V gene are GTSNPN and SVGIG (reference sequence). This CDR3 has 12 amino acids. Between the trimmed V and J ends, which lost 3 bases and 1 base, there was a span of 6 bases. The CDR3 bases are TGTGCCTGGAGAGGGGGTAACTATGGCTACACCTTC. It yields the protein CAWRGGNYGYTF.

The rearrangement uses TRBV27 and TRBJ2-3; D is undetermined. Germline CDR1 and CDR2: MNHEY and SMNVEV (reference sequence). V was cut by 2 bases and J by 6 bases, with 15 bases left in between. The CDR3 has 15 amino acids. CDR3 bases: TGTGCCAGCAGTTTAGTTGCCGGTTCAGCGGATACGCAGTATTTT. Translating it yields CASSLVAGSADTQYF.